These T cell receptor beta chains were read from a single sample in a study of shared clonotypes between healthy human individuals. TCRdb's table, derived via immunoSEQ multiplex PCR, lists solely in-frame clones and lacks some. Counted here are 950,000 to 1,100,000 clones, 70% to 80% occurring once; the ten biggest clones make up around 1.5%. Sequencing was carried out using memory CD4+ T cells sorted from blood. These receptors originate from a man younger than 30 in good health. Each CDR3 is given with its conserved first and last residue. The D gene is left open where the match is weak. Rows may omit the clone size; those that give it use once, few, many or a size class.

d_call: TRBD1
clone_size: .
j_call: TRBJ2-3
v_call: TRBV6-1
cdr3_length: 16
cdr3_aa: CASSGGTGGYTDTQYF
cdr3_nt: TGTGCCAGCAGTGGGGGGACAGGGGGGTACACAGATACGCAGTATTTT

d_call: .
clone_size: .
j_call: TRBJ1-3
v_call: TRBV7-9
cdr3_length: 12
cdr3_aa: CASSLAGNTIYF
cdr3_nt: TGTGCCAGCAGCTTAGCAGGCAACACCATATATTTT

d_call: .
clone_size: .
j_call: TRBJ1-2
v_call: TRBV2
cdr3_length: 14
cdr3_aa: CASSDGGDSYGYTF
cdr3_nt: TGTGCCAGCAGTGACGGGGGGGATTCCTATGGCTACACCTTC

d_call: .
clone_size: .
j_call: TRBJ1-2
v_call: TRBV28
cdr3_length: 12
cdr3_aa: CASSPQYYGYTF
cdr3_nt: TGTGCCAGCAGTCCTCAGTACTATGGCTACACCTTC

d_call: TRBD1
clone_size: many
j_call: TRBJ1-1
v_call: TRBV7-3
cdr3_length: 15
cdr3_aa: CASSYQGGMNTEAFF
cdr3_nt: TGTGCCAGCAGCTACCAGGGGGGCATGAACACTGAAGCTTTCTTT

d_call: TRBD2
clone_size: .
j_call: TRBJ2-3
v_call: TRBV30
cdr3_length: 15
cdr3_aa: CAWSLLSAGADTQYF
cdr3_nt: TGTGCCTGGAGTTTGTTGTCCGCGGGGGCAGATACGCAGTATTTT

d_call: .
clone_size: .
j_call: TRBJ1-2
v_call: TRBV30
cdr3_length: 16
cdr3_aa: CAWSPPTGVRAYGYTF
cdr3_nt: TGTGCCTGGTCCCCGCCGACCGGTGTCAGGGCCTATGGCTACACCTTC

d_call: TRBD2
clone_size: .
j_call: TRBJ2-1
v_call: TRBV6-5
cdr3_length: 14
cdr3_aa: CASSASGGLGEQFF
cdr3_nt: TGTGCCAGCAGCGCTAGCGGGGGTCTTGGGGAGCAGTTCTTC

d_call: TRBD2
clone_size: .
j_call: TRBJ2-5
v_call: TRBV7-2
cdr3_length: 16
cdr3_aa: CASSTRTSGAGETQYF
cdr3_nt: TGTGCCAGCAGCACCAGGACTAGCGGGGCCGGGGAGACCCAGTACTTC

d_call: .
clone_size: once
j_call: TRBJ1-5
v_call: TRBV15
cdr3_length: 13
cdr3_aa: CATSSAGGQPQHF
cdr3_nt: TGTGCCACCAGCAGCGCCGGGGGCCAGCCCCAGCATTTT

d_call: .
clone_size: .
j_call: TRBJ2-1
v_call: TRBV11-2
cdr3_length: 13
cdr3_aa: CASSLAAYNEQFF
cdr3_nt: TGTGCCAGCAGCTTAGCGGCATACAATGAGCAGTTCTTC

d_call: TRBD2
clone_size: .
j_call: TRBJ2-7
v_call: TRBV19
cdr3_length: 15
cdr3_aa: CASSTREGSAYEQYF
cdr3_nt: TGTGCCAGTAGCACCAGGGAGGGGAGCGCCTACGAGCAGTACTTC

d_call: .
clone_size: .
j_call: TRBJ2-1
v_call: TRBV5-4
cdr3_length: 13
cdr3_aa: CASRGGLINEQFF
cdr3_nt: TGTGCCAGCAGAGGCGGGCTTATTAATGAGCAGTTCTTC

d_call: .
clone_size: .
j_call: TRBJ2-7
v_call: TRBV11-1
cdr3_length: 11
cdr3_aa: CASSLGPGLHF
cdr3_nt: TGTGCCAGCAGCTTGGGGCCAGGATTACATTTC

d_call: .
clone_size: .
j_call: TRBJ2-3
v_call: TRBV21-1
cdr3_length: 16
cdr3_aa: CASSKGRDRYTDTQYF
cdr3_nt: TGTGCCAGCAGCAAAGGTAGGGACCGATACACAGATACGCAGTATTTT

d_call: .
clone_size: once
j_call: TRBJ2-1
v_call: TRBV29-1
cdr3_length: 15
cdr3_aa: CSVVLARPSGNEQFF
cdr3_nt: TGCAGCGTTGTTTTAGCGCGTCCATCCGGGAATGAGCAGTTCTTC

d_call: .
clone_size: once
j_call: TRBJ1-1
v_call: TRBV5-1
cdr3_length: 14
cdr3_aa: CASALQGLNTEAFF
cdr3_nt: TGCGCCAGCGCCCTACAGGGACTGAACACTGAAGCTTTCTTT

d_call: .
clone_size: many
j_call: TRBJ2-7
v_call: TRBV6-5
cdr3_length: 13
cdr3_aa: CASSYSNSYEQYF
cdr3_nt: TGTGCCAGCAGTTACTCAAACTCGTACGAGCAGTACTTC

d_call: .
clone_size: few
j_call: TRBJ1-2
v_call: TRBV29-1
cdr3_length: 12
cdr3_aa: CSVEDHSSGYTF
cdr3_nt: TGCAGCGTTGAAGATCACAGTTCTGGCTACACCTTC

d_call: .
clone_size: .
j_call: TRBJ1-2
v_call: TRBV27
cdr3_length: 16
cdr3_aa: CASSLLGGNTNYGYTF
cdr3_nt: TGTGCCAGCAGTTTACTGGGGGGGAATACTAACTATGGCTACACCTTC

d_call: .
clone_size: .
j_call: TRBJ2-4
v_call: TRBV6-5
cdr3_length: 16
cdr3_aa: CASSYGAKGAKNIQYF
cdr3_nt: TGTGCCAGCAGTTACGGAGCGAAAGGAGCCAAAAACATTCAGTACTTC

d_call: .
clone_size: .
j_call: TRBJ1-2
v_call: TRBV6-5
cdr3_length: 13
cdr3_aa: CASSQRGPYGYTF
cdr3_nt: TGTGCCAGCAGCCAACGGGGGCCCTATGGCTACACCTTC

d_call: .
clone_size: .
j_call: TRBJ1-2
v_call: TRBV11-2
cdr3_length: 12
cdr3_aa: CASSVEDYGYTF
cdr3_nt: TGTGCCAGCAGCGTGGAGGACTATGGCTACACCTTC

d_call: .
clone_size: .
j_call: TRBJ1-1
v_call: TRBV12-5
cdr3_length: 14
cdr3_aa: CASASGRRNTEAFF
cdr3_nt: TGTGCTAGTGCCTCGGGTAGGCGCAACACTGAAGCTTTCTTT

d_call: .
clone_size: .
j_call: TRBJ1-5
v_call: TRBV7-2
cdr3_length: 14
cdr3_aa: CASSPGLSNQPQHF
cdr3_nt: TGTGCCAGCAGCCCCGGACTGAGCAATCAGCCCCAGCATTTT

d_call: .
clone_size: .
j_call: TRBJ2-3
v_call: TRBV30
cdr3_length: 14
cdr3_aa: CAWSRQGGTDTQYF
cdr3_nt: TGTGCCTGGAGCAGGCAGGGCGGCACAGATACGCAGTATTTT

d_call: TRBD2
clone_size: once
j_call: TRBJ2-7
v_call: TRBV15
cdr3_length: 14
cdr3_aa: CATSSGLAGVGAGF
cdr3_nt: TGTGCCACCAGCAGCGGACTAGCGGGAGTCGGGGCGGGCTTC

d_call: .
clone_size: .
j_call: TRBJ2-2
v_call: TRBV11-3
cdr3_length: 13
cdr3_aa: CASSLVGTGELFF
cdr3_nt: TGTGCCAGCAGCTTAGTTGGCACCGGGGAGCTGTTTTTT

d_call: TRBD1
clone_size: .
j_call: TRBJ1-1
v_call: TRBV10-1
cdr3_length: 19
cdr3_aa: CASSEGAGGLRGMNTEAFF
cdr3_nt: TGCGCCAGCAGTGAAGGGGCAGGGGGATTGCGTGGTATGAACACTGAAGCTTTCTTT

d_call: .
clone_size: .
j_call: TRBJ1-3
v_call: TRBV5-6
cdr3_length: 15
cdr3_aa: CASSSTGFSGNTIYF
cdr3_nt: TGTGCCAGCAGCTCGACAGGCTTCTCTGGAAACACCATATATTTT

d_call: TRBD2
clone_size: .
j_call: TRBJ2-5
v_call: TRBV2
cdr3_length: 12
cdr3_aa: CASSAGGEAQYF
cdr3_nt: TGTGCCAGCAGTGCGGGGGGAGAAGCCCAGTACTTC

d_call: TRBD2
clone_size: .
j_call: TRBJ2-3
v_call: TRBV7-2
cdr3_length: 12
cdr3_aa: CASSLDKRGQYF
cdr3_nt: TGTGCCAGCAGCTTAGACAAGCGGGGGCAGTATTTT

d_call: TRBD2
clone_size: once
j_call: TRBJ2-3
v_call: TRBV30
cdr3_length: 15
cdr3_aa: CAWSLTAGGPDTQYF
cdr3_nt: TGTGCCTGGAGTCTAACTGCGGGGGGGCCAGATACGCAGTATTTT

d_call: .
clone_size: .
j_call: TRBJ2-5
v_call: TRBV29-1
cdr3_length: 16
cdr3_aa: CSVELTSGSRQETQYF
cdr3_nt: TGCAGCGTTGAGCTCACTTCAGGCTCTCGACAAGAGACCCAGTACTTC

d_call: TRBD1
clone_size: once
j_call: TRBJ2-6
v_call: TRBV11-3
cdr3_length: 14
cdr3_aa: CASSRGRGANVLTF
cdr3_nt: TGTGCCAGCAGCAGGGGGCGTGGGGCCAACGTCCTGACTTTC

d_call: .
clone_size: .
j_call: TRBJ1-5
v_call: TRBV28
cdr3_length: 14
cdr3_aa: CASSLTDNNQPQHF
cdr3_nt: TGTGCCAGCAGCCTGACAGACAACAATCAGCCCCAGCATTTT